This T cell receptor beta chain is drawn from a study of cytomegalovirus exposure and HLA in healthy donors. Note on this clone: Its antigen remains unknown.

The CDR3 sequence is 15 residues long. The germline V and J ends were trimmed by 5 bases and 3 bases, with 17 bases remaining between them. Germline-derived CDR1 and CDR2 are MNHNS and SASEGT. A multiplex PCR was run with 60 Vbeta primers and 13 Jbeta primers. Method: immunoSEQ multiplex PCR; TCRdb's copy keeps in-frame clones and lacks some. The repertoire holds roughly 140,000 clones, with almost 80% as singletons. Overall study findings and caveats: What a later analysis showed was that several of the most significant clusters appeared linked to common viral pathogens. Most CMV-associated TCR beta chains were later found to appear HLA-restricted.

The sample taken for sequencing was PBMCs. This receptor was obtained from a woman aged 30 to 39 in good health and CMV-seronegative. The gene calls are TRBV6-1 and TRBJ2-7, with TRBD1 as a possible D gene (5 bases). The CDR3 region is CASSFTGVIRYEQYF. The CDR3, as DNA: TGTGCCAGCAGTTTCACAGGTGTGATTCGCTACGAGCAGTACTTC.